One sample yielded the 30 T cell receptor beta chains listed below, sequenced in a study of blood T cell repertoires in COVID-19. The data were produced by immunoSEQ multiplex PCR, yet TCRdb's version contains in-frame clones alone and is incomplete. The data contain about 180,000 clones, around 85% of them singletons. The sequencing sample was made of peripheral blood. The origin of the receptors is a person between 65 and 79 years old with COVID-19, enrolled during active disease.

CDR3 sequence: CASSDPGLAGPLEGWEQFF. The CDR3 DNA is TGTGCCAGCAGTGATCCGGGACTAGCGGGACCCCTTGAAGGGTGGGAGCAGTTCTTC. The chain uses TRBV6-4 and TRBJ2-1; 13 bases align to TRBD2. V was pared by 3 bases and J by 10 bases, with 18 bases of the junction left unmatched. From germline, CDR1 is MRHNA and CDR2 SNTAGT. CDR3 size: 19 residues.

The table lists this clone with a few counts. The chain links TRBV11-3 to TRBJ2-3; TRBD1 aligns across 9 bases. The CDR3 sequence is 16 residues long. Germline lookup yields CDR1 SGHNT and CDR2 YENEEA. After removal of 1 base from V and 6 bases from J, the junction contained 8 bases not matched to a gene. This chain's CDR3 is CASSLAGQGLSDTQYF. The CDR3 region has the DNA TGTGCCAGCAGCTTAGCGGGACAGGGTTTGTCTGATACGCAGTATTTT.

This chain joins TRBV11-2 and TRBJ2-7, with TRBD1 matching over 8 bases. The V gene end was trimmed by 5 bases and the J gene end by 3 bases; junction bases not matched to a gene: 9. CDR1 is SGHAT and CDR2 is FQNNGV in the germline V gene. This CDR3 spans 15 amino acids. In nucleotides, the CDR3 is TGTGCCAGCAGCGGATACGTAACAGGGGGCTACGAGCAGTACTTC. The encoded protein is CASSGYVTGGYEQYF.

This clone was seen a few times. The chain joins TRBV6-6 to TRBJ1-1, with TRBD1 identical over 9 bases. The CDR3 has 14 amino acids. Looked up from germline, CDR1 is MNHNY and CDR2 is SVGAGI (reference sequence). Losses at the gene ends were 5 bases for V and 12 bases for J; bases not matched to a gene: 13. The CDR3 DNA reads as TGTGCCAGCAGTCCCACTCCGGGACAGGGACAAACTTTCTTT. Translation gives CASSPTPGQGQTFF.

The chain links TRBV7-2 to TRBJ2-1; tentatively, D is TRBD2 (5 bases). Germline V gene lookup returns CDR1 SGHTA and CDR2 FQGNSA. The length of the CDR3 is 15 residues. V lost 3 bases and J lost 8, with 17 bases in between. The CDR3 nucleotides are TGTGCCAGCAGCTTTGGTACCCGGCGGCGGGATGAGCAGTTCTTC. Translated: CASSFGTRRRDEQFF. Full variable domain (remainder filled in from reference TRBV7-2 and TRBJ2-1): GAGVSQSPSNKVTEKGKDVELRCDPISGHTALYWYRQSLGQGLEFLIYFQGNSAPDKSGLPSDRFSAERTGGSVSTLTIQRTQQEDSAVYLCASSFGTRRRDEQFFGPGTRLTVL.

CDR3 protein: CASSYRQAGVGNEQFF. The CDR3 nucleotides are TGTGCCAGCAGCTACCGACAGGCGGGAGTAGGTAATGAGCAGTTCTTC. The rearrangement uses TRBV7-9 and TRBJ2-1; D might be TRBD2 (7 bases). The CDR3 is 16 amino acids. Per the germline V gene, CDR1 is SEHNR and CDR2 is FQNEAQ (reference sequence). Trimming took 4 bases from V and 7 from J, leaving 20 bases between them.

V and J are TRBV12-5 and TRBJ2-2, with 10 nucleotides matching TRBD1. The trim removed 1 base at V and 5 bases at J, leaving 13 bases unmatched. The length of the CDR3 is 19 residues. The germline CDR1 and CDR2 sequences are LGHNT and FRNRAP. DNA of the CDR3: TGTGCTAGTGGTTTGGATTTTGCCCCGGGACAGGGGCGGACCGGGGAGCTGTTTTTT. This encodes CASGLDFAPGQGRTGELFF. Full variable domain (missing parts from reference TRBV12-5 and TRBJ2-2): DARVTQTPRHKVTEMGQEVTMRCQPILGHNTVFWYRQTMMQGLELLAYFRNRAPLDDSGMPKDRFSAEMPDATLATLKIQPSEPRDSAVYFCASGLDFAPGQGRTGELFFGEGSRLTVL.

This chain connects TRBV21-1 to TRBJ1-3; the table gives TRBD1 as D, unverified against the DNA. TRBV21-1 is a pseudogene locus. The CDR3 length is 15 residues. This chain's CDR3 is CASKNGQAGGNTIYF. For the CDR3, the DNA is TGTGCCAGCAAAAATGGACAGGCCGGGGGAAACACCATATATTTT.

The chain joins TRBV6-5 to TRBJ2-3; tentatively, D is TRBD1 (5 bases). V lost 0 bases to trimming and J lost 4 bases, with 11 bases between them. The germline gives CDR1 MNHEY, CDR2 SVGAGI. This CDR3 contains 15 residues. For the CDR3, the DNA is TGTGCCAGCAGTTACTCCCCCGACAGTTCAGATACGCAGTATTTT. Translated: CASSYSPDSSDTQYF.

This clone was detected only a few times. The genes are TRBV7-8 and TRBJ2-7, with 9 bases aligning to TRBD1. The CDR3 totals 19 residues. Germline V gene sequence: CDR1 SGHVS, CDR2 FQNEAQ. The ends lost 3 bases at V and 1 base at J; junction bases unmatched: 16. Here the CDR3 DNA reads TGTGCCAGCAGCTTCCGGGTCGATCCCTTACAGGGGGCGTCCTACGAGCAGTACTTC. Its protein product is CASSFRVDPLQGASYEQYF.

CDR3 amino acids: CASRKGTSGGARQETQYF. The CDR3 DNA follows: TGTGCCAGCAGGAAAGGGACTAGCGGGGGGGCCAGGCAGGAGACCCAGTACTTC. J is TRBJ2-5 and V is TRBV2; 16 bases match TRBD2. J was trimmed by 5 bases and V by 6 bases; bases with no gene match: 12. The CDR3 length is 18 residues. Looked up from germline, CDR1 is SNHLY and CDR2 is FYNNEI.

The V call is TRBV6-1, the J call TRBJ2-3, with a possible D match to TRBD2 (5 bases). Trimming cost V 2 bases and J 14 bases, with 11 bases left between them. Germline CDR1 MNHNS, CDR2 SASEGT. This CDR3 has 11 residues. The CDR3 sequence: CASSEPVEGYF. DNA of the CDR3: TGTGCCAGCAGTGAACCGGTTGAGGGGTATTTT.

This clone has just one count. The rearrangement uses TRBV7-6 and TRBJ2-2; 13 bases fit TRBD2. The V gene end was trimmed by 1 base and the J gene end by 2 bases; junction bases not matched to a gene: 4. Germline CDR1 is SGHVS and CDR2 is FNYEAQ. This CDR3 is 18 amino acids long. The CDR3: CASSLVLAGGPNTGELFF. The CDR3 coding sequence is TGTGCCAGCAGCTTAGTACTAGCGGGAGGGCCAAACACCGGGGAGCTGTTTTTT.

The chain is built from TRBV11-2 and TRBJ1-1; D possibly corresponds to TRBD1 (6 bases). This CDR3 comprises 14 residues. CDR1 is SGHAT and CDR2 is FQNNGV in the germline V gene. Trimming cost V 6 bases and J 2 bases, with 13 bases left between them. The CDR3 loop is CASSWTALNTEAFF. In DNA form, the CDR3 reads TGTGCCAGCAGTTGGACAGCACTAAACACTGAAGCTTTCTTT.

The V and J genes are TRBV28 and TRBJ2-1, with 12 bases that match TRBD1. CDR3 length: 20 residues. CDR1 is MDHEN and CDR2 is SYDVKM in the germline V gene. Trimming removed 4 bases from V and 0 bases from J; junction bases left unmatched: 13. The CDR3 sequence: CASSSMGQGAKISSYNEQFF. The DNA for the CDR3 is TGTGCCAGCAGTTCAATGGGACAGGGGGCGAAAATATCCTCCTACAATGAGCAGTTCTTC.

The chain employs TRBV28 and TRBJ1-2; 7 positions match TRBD1. Trimming at V came to 11 bases and at J to 4 bases, leaving 10 bases not matched to a gene. This CDR3 comprises 13 residues. Germline-derived CDR1 and CDR2 are MDHEN and SYDVKM. The CDR3 nucleotides read TGTGCCGGGAACCGGGACAGTGTCTATGGCTACACCTTC. Amino acids: CAGNRDSVYGYTF.

This clone occurred once. The chain uses TRBV28 and TRBJ1-5; TRBD1 aligns across 8 bases. CDR3 size: 13 residues. V lost 10 bases, J lost 2 bases, and 4 bases stayed unmatched. The germline V gene encodes CDR1 MDHEN and CDR2 SYDVKM. This chain's CDR3 is CATQDRGNQPQHF. The CDR3 DNA reads TGTGCCACCCAGGACAGGGGCAATCAGCCCCAGCATTTT. Combining the CDR3 with reference TRBV28 and TRBJ1-5 gives the whole variable domain DVKVTQSSRYLVKRTGEKVFLECVQDMDHENMFWYRQDPGLGLRLIYFSYDVKMKEKGDIPEGYSVSREKKERFSLILESASTNQTSMYLCATQDRGNQPQHFGDGTRLSIL.

This chain uses TRBV13 with TRBJ1-3, with a tentative D call TRBD1 (5 bases). Trimming shortened V by 3 bases and J by 2 bases, and 17 bases separated the two germline ends. CDR3 length equals 17 residues. Germline V gene sequence: CDR1 PRHDT, CDR2 FYEKMQ (reference sequence). The DNA for the CDR3 is TGTGCCAGCAGCTTGTTGAAGACGGGGGTGGCTGGAAACACCATATATTTT. It yields the protein CASSLLKTGVAGNTIYF.

The rearrangement joins TRBV6-6 to TRBJ1-3; maybe TRBD1 (5 bases). The CDR3 length is 15 residues. Trimming took off 4 bases at V and 0 bases at J, with 10 bases between the two ends. CDR1 is MNHNY, CDR2 SVGAGI, per germline (reference sequence). This CDR3 is CASSFDSISGNTIYF. As DNA, the CDR3 is TGTGCCAGCAGTTTTGACAGCATCTCTGGAAACACCATATATTTT.

This chain joins TRBV6-5 and TRBJ2-7; D is unclear. The CDR3 spans 14 residues. The ends were cut back, 6 bases at V and 6 bases at J, with 18 bases in the middle. Germline lookup yields CDR1 MNHEY and CDR2 SVGAGI. CDR3 sequence (DNA): TGTGCCAGCAGGCATTTGGGCCCCATAGGCGAGCAGTACTTC. This translates into CASRHLGPIGEQYF.

The chain employs TRBV7-2 and TRBJ2-3, with 8 bases aligning to TRBD2. Losses at the gene ends were 4 bases for V and 2 bases for J; bases not matched to a gene: 5. The CDR3 contains 15 residues. Germline values: CDR1 SGHTA, CDR2 FQGNSA. Written as DNA, the CDR3 is TGTGCCAGCAGCTCGAGCGGGAGACCCACAGATACGCAGTATTTT. Translated, it gives CASSSSGRPTDTQYF.

The CDR3 sequence is CASSPPDRGGYQFF. The CDR3 DNA follows: TGCGCCAGCAGCCCCCCCGACAGGGGGGGATATCAGTTCTTC. The V and J genes are TRBV4-1 and TRBJ2-1, with 9 bases lining up with TRBD1. Per germline, CDR1 MGHRA and CDR2 YSYEKL. CDR3 size: 14 residues. V dropped 4 bases and J dropped 13; count of bases not matched to a gene: 11.

This chain links TRBV2 with TRBJ1-2; D perhaps matches TRBD1 (5 bases). This CDR3 spans 13 amino acids. Germline CDR1 and CDR2: SNHLY and FYNNEI. V was cut by 3 bases and J by 8 bases, with 13 bases left in between. The CDR3 region has the DNA TGTGCCAGCAGTGAGCTGGGGGGTGGCGGCTACACCTTC. Encoded protein: CASSELGGGGYTF.

V gene TRBV5-4 combines with J gene TRBJ2-3; D may be TRBD2 (5 bases). CDR1 is SGHNT, CDR2 YYREEE, per germline (reference sequence). CDR3 size: 15 residues. V dropped 0 bases and J dropped 1 base, with 9 bases sitting between them. The CDR3, as DNA: TGTGCCAGCAGCTTGGATAGTAGCGGCACAGATACGCAGTATTTT. This encodes CASSLDSSGTDTQYF.

The chain has TRBV24-1 and TRBJ2-1; the D gene is possibly TRBD2 (6 bases). Trimming cost V 7 bases and J 12 bases, with 15 bases left between them. Germline V lookup: CDR1 KGHDR, CDR2 SFDVKD. The CDR3 loop spans 12 amino acids. For the CDR3, the DNA is TGTGCCACCAGCGCCGTAGGGAGGTGGCAGTTCTTC. It encodes CATSAVGRWQFF.

This chain connects TRBV27 to TRBJ2-1; D gene unclear. V was trimmed by 5 bases and J by 2 bases, leaving 4 bases between them. Per the germline V gene, CDR1 is MNHEY and CDR2 is SMNVEV (reference sequence). This CDR3 comprises 12 residues. CDR3 in amino acids: CASSPTYNEQFF. The CDR3, as DNA: TGTGCCAGCAGTCCAACCTACAATGAGCAGTTCTTC.

The rearrangement uses TRBV15 and TRBJ2-7; 10 nucleotides agree with TRBD2. CDR3 length: 17 residues. The V and J ends lost 1 base and 4 bases, in that order; junction bases with no gene match: 10. Germline V gene sequence: CDR1 LNHNV, CDR2 YYDKDF (reference sequence). The CDR3 loop is CATSRVVGSGGRYEQYF. The CDR3 nucleotides read TGTGCCACCAGCAGAGTGGTCGGTAGCGGGGGGAGGTACGAGCAGTACTTC. The full variable domain, rest sourced from reference TRBV15 and TRBJ2-7, is DAMVIQNPRYQVTQFGKPVTLSCSQTLNHNVMYWYQQKSSQAPKLLFHYYDKDFNNEADTPDNFQSRRPNTSFCFLDIRSPGLGDTAMYLCATSRVVGSGGRYEQYFGPGTRLTVT.

The V gene is TRBV6-1, the J gene TRBJ1-5, with 7 positions matching TRBD1. J lost 5 bases, V lost 0 bases, and 13 bases had no gene match. The CDR3 sequence is 18 residues long. In germline, CDR1 is MNHNS, CDR2 SASEGT. The CDR3 sequence: CASSEAFPGQIIDQPQHF. The CDR3, as DNA: TGTGCCAGCAGTGAAGCGTTTCCGGGACAGATTATCGATCAGCCCCAGCATTTT.

The chain joins TRBV6-5 to TRBJ2-5; 11 bases are shared with TRBD2. The CDR3 covers 15 residues. Germline lookup yields CDR1 MNHEY and CDR2 SVGAGI. J gave up 5 bases and V 5 bases, and 7 bases lay outside the gene matches. CDR3 in amino acids: CASSNIAGGLETQYF. The CDR3 coding sequence is TGTGCCAGCAGTAATATAGCGGGGGGGCTGGAGACCCAGTACTTC.

This chain links TRBV2 with TRBJ1-1, with 7 bases lining up with TRBD1. V lost 6 bases, J lost 5 bases, and 3 bases stayed unmatched. The CDR3 spans 12 residues. Germline V CDR1 and CDR2: SNHLY, FYNNEI. The CDR3 DNA reads as TGTGCCAGCAGGGGGGACAGTACTGAAGCTTTCTTT. It codes for CASRGDSTEAFF.